The 5 T cell receptor beta chains listed next were all sequenced from one sample in a study of Ad26.COV2.S vaccination and SARS-CoV-2 variants. Treatment here: roughly 20 received Ad26.COV2.S at low or high dose, single or two shots; roughly five received placebo; per-sample allocation not given. Sampling happened 63 days after the first vaccine or placebo injection. Some clones are missing from TCRdb's copy, which holds only in-frame ones; the method was immunoSEQ multiplex PCR. The sample shows roughly 300,000 clones, approximately 90% of them seen only once. The sample was peripheral blood, taken in a trial of Ad26.COV2.S vaccine versus placebo. These receptors were taken from a person between 18 and 59 years old who received the Ad26.COV2.S COVID-19 vaccine or a placebo.

The J gene is TRBJ2-1, the V gene TRBV7-6; 16 bases map to TRBD2. V trimming: 4 bases; J trimming: 2 bases; junction bases outside the gene matches: 14. There are 21 residues in the CDR3. Germline V CDR1 and CDR2: SGHVS, FNYEAQ. The CDR3 here is CASSSEGLAGGREGPYNEQFF. The CDR3 nucleotides are TGTGCCAGCAGCTCAGAGGGACTAGCGGGAGGGCGTGAGGGCCCCTACAATGAGCAGTTCTTC.

This rearrangement joins TRBV5-6 to TRBJ1-2; 9 positions agree with TRBD1. Germline CDR1 is SGHDT and CDR2 is YYEEEE. With V trimmed by 4 bases and J by 4 bases, 11 bases remained unmatched. The CDR3 spans 16 residues. The CDR3 DNA is TGTGCCAGCAGCACTACACAGGGGGCCCAGAGCTATGGCTACACCTTC. It yields the protein CASSTTQGAQSYGYTF.

This chain uses TRBV29-1 with TRBJ2-7; 12 positions match TRBD2. The CDR3 is 14 residues long. The ends lost 1 base at V and 7 bases at J; junction bases unmatched: 5. Germline loops: CDR1 SQVTM, CDR2 ANQGSEA. CDR3 DNA sequence: TGCAGCGTTGAAGGACTAGCGGGAGTAGGGGAGCAGTACTTC. Amino acids: CSVEGLAGVGEQYF.

This rearrangement joins TRBV19 to TRBJ2-7, with D unclear. Trimming cost V 3 bases and J 1 base, with 10 bases left between them. Germline CDR1 and CDR2: LNHDA and SQIVND (reference sequence). CDR3 length: 14 residues. In DNA, the CDR3 is TGTGCCAGTAGTATCAGCCCGAAGTCCTACGAGCAGTACTTC. Translated: CASSISPKSYEQYF.

Comments on this clone: At one of its ends the junction is not consistent with the germline gene, which may arise from a read error. The gene calls are TRBV7-7 and TRBJ2-3, with TRBD2 matching 7 bases. The germline CDR1 and CDR2 sequences are SSHAT and FNYEAQ (reference sequence). The CDR3 loop spans 15 amino acids. Here the CDR3 DNA reads TGTGCTAGCAGCTCTGGACTAGGGAGATCGGATACGCAGTATTTT. It specifies CASSSGLGRSDTQYF.